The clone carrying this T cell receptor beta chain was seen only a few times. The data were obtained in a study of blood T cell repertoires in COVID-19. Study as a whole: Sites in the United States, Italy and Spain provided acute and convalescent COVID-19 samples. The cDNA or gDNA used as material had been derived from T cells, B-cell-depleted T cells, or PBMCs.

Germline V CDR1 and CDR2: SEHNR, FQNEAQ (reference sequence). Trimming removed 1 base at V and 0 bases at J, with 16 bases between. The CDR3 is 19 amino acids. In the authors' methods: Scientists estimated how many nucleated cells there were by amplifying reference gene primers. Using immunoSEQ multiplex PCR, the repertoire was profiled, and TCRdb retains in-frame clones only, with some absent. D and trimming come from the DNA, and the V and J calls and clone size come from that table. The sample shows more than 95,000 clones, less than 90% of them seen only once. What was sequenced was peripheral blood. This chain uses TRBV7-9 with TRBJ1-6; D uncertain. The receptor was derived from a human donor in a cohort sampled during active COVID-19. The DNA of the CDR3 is TGTGCCAGCAGCTTAGTGTACCAGGTCTCAAGCTCCTATAATTCACCCCTCCACTTT. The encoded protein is CASSLVYQVSSSYNSPLHF. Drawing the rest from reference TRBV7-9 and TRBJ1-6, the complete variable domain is DTGVSQNPRHKITKRGQNVTFRCDPISEHNRLYWYRQTLGQGPEFLTYFQNEAQLEKSRLLSDRFSAERPKGSFSTLEIQRTEQGDSAMYLCASSLVYQVSSSYNSPLHFGNGTRLTVT.